This TCR beta chain was identified in a study of regulatory T cells in long-lasting Graves disease. Study information: In persistent Graves' disease, antithyroid drugs had been taken for over 5 years and TSH receptor antibodies stayed positive. Whole-study findings and limits: Persistent disease samples used TRBV28, TRBJ1-2 and TRBJ2-5 preferentially. What was studied was peripheral blood only, and not thyroid tissue.

Noted time point: persistent/refractory GD, antithyroid drugs over 5 years with positive TRAb. PBMCs provided the RNA from which the TCR library was made. The CDR3 runs to 15 residues. Per the germline V gene, CDR1 is SNHLY and CDR2 is FYNNEI. Germline trimming cut 1 base from V and 10 bases from J; bases unmatched to any gene: 8. Arm-PCR of CDR3 regions and iRepertoire HTBI primers were the basis on which TCR beta libraries were built. TCRdb ran MiXCR on the multiplex PCR reads and lists one entry per CDR3 protein. The data hold about 660,000 distinct CDR3 sequences, with around 30% observed a single time. This clonotype was recorded a few times. Antigen: not known.

The specimen comprised peripheral blood mononuclear cells (PBMCs), sampled when the disease was refractory, from a patient treated with antithyroid drugs. The sequence was obtained from a female donor with Graves disease. The genes are TRBV2 and TRBJ1-1; 11 bases agree with TRBD1. In DNA, the CDR3 is TGTGCCAGCAGTGAAGGGGGACAGGGGGGTGTTGGAGCTTTCTTT. Residues: CASSEGGQGGVGAFF. Full variable domain (rest looked up from reference TRBV2 and TRBJ1-1): EPEVTQTPSHQVTQMGQEVILRCVPISNHLYFYWYRQILGQKVEFLVSFYNNEISEKSEIFDDQFSVERPDGSNFTLKIRSTKLEDSAMYFCASSEGGQGGVGAFFGQGTRLTVV.